This T cell receptor beta chain is drawn from a study of post-analysis software for immune sequencing data. Study background: The patients showed relapsing-remitting, secondary progressive and progressive-relapsing multiple sclerosis courses.

Built from TCR beta cDNA, the libraries had unique molecular identifiers in them. Input populations of roughly 1 to 10 million T cells gave rise to approximately 500,000 cDNA molecules. TCRdb analysed the PCR reads with MiXCR anew, one entry per CDR3 protein. The sample includes around 500,000 distinct CDR3 sequences, around 34% of them seen just once. Of note for this clonotype: Its specificity is not known.

Study-wide findings and caveats: Significantly decreased normalized Chao1 diversity was recorded for multiple sclerosis patients relative to controls. Batch-matched samples strongly co-clustered by F measure.

The sample comprised blood. The source is a girl younger than 18 with multiple sclerosis.

Here the CDR3 reads CASSLFAGGKDTQYF. The CDR3 coding sequence is TGCGCCAGCAGCTTATTCGCAGGAGGGAAAGATACGCAGTATTTT. The chain couples TRBV5-1 to TRBJ2-3; D possibly corresponds to TRBD2 (6 bases). CDR1 is SGHRS, CDR2 YFSETQ, per germline. The CDR3 is 15 residues long. Trimming shortened V by 2 bases and J by 5 bases, and 15 bases separated the two germline ends.